The source of this T cell receptor beta chain is a study of blood T cell repertoires in COVID-19 (dated by TCRdb to the early 2020s). Broadly, across the study: Samples from collaborators originated in the United States, Italy and Spain and spanned both the acute and convalescent phases of COVID-19. The material from the prospective study consisted of cDNA or gDNA derived from T cells, B-cell-depleted T cells, or PBMCs. Deeply sampled blood TCRbeta repertoires from subjects exposed to, actively infected with, or recovered from COVID-19 were included in the dataset. The repertoires were made available in a free public database intended to serve as a resource for research on the immune response to SARS-CoV-2. The samples were drawn from two sources: the first 160 participants of the ongoing ImmuneRACE study, and some 1,300 subjects contributed by 6 global collaborators. Nearly every sample came with metadata listing a de-identified subject ID, COVID-19 status, age in years and sex. Where available, HLA class I and class II types were taken from metadata supplied by the sample provider and were not determined by assay-based typing.

TCRbeta CDR3 regions were amplified from genomic DNA using the immunoSEQ Assay, a bias-controlled multiplex PCR. For the original study's pipeline: The number of nucleated cells in each sample was estimated from the amplification of reference gene primers within the assay. Sequence reads were collapsed and filtered to measure the absolute abundance of every unique TCRbeta CDR3 rearrangement. For each sample, productive Simpson clonality was calculated as the square root of Simpson's diversity index over productive rearrangements. The table comes from immuneACCESS by way of TCRdb, which keeps in-frame sequences with V and J called. Part of the clones is missing from these tables; in studies checked, under half for an unresolved V gene and the rest for unknown reasons. That table supplies the V and J calls and clone size; D and trimming were determined from the DNA. Within this sample are under 130,000 clones, with roughly 80% of them counted one time only. Approximately 15% of the sample is held by the ten biggest clonotypes.

Results and caveats for the whole study, not just this receptor: The amount of clinical and demographic metadata varied by source and participant and was provided uncurated.

A note on this clone: The antigen this receptor binds is unknown. Base qualities are not at hand, and no much larger clone is one base apart.

Each collaborating institution followed its own protocols to collect whole blood in K2EDTA tubes. Collaborator samples were shipped for TCRbeta analysis as frozen whole blood, isolated PBMCs, or DNA extracted from either sample type. Its CDR3 holds 16 amino acids, cysteine through phenylalanine. Only CDR3 DNA is held: 48 bases, read in frame from base 1. CDR1 and CDR2 were assigned from the germline V gene as SGHRS and YFSETQ. Trimming takes 4 bases off V and 6 bases off J; junction bases not matched to a gene: 15. The sample comprised peripheral blood. The TCR comes from a woman of 80 years or more with acute or convalescent COVID-19. The chain joins TRBV5-1 to TRBJ1-2; the central 7 bases match TRBD1. The CDR3 in this case is CASSQNRQGSGDGYTF. At the DNA level, the sequence is TGCGCCAGCAGCCAAAACCGACAGGGCTCCGGGGATGGCTACACCTTC.